This is a list of T cell receptor beta chains from one sample in a study of blood T cells in healthy people across ages. MiXCR, applied by TCRdb to the 5' RACE reads, yields one record per CDR3 protein. The sample shows around 650,000 distinct CDR3 sequences, about 43% of them seen only once. Source material: blood. These receptors all come from an elderly man in good health. Both conserved end residues are part of each CDR3. The order of the fields is clone size, J gene, V gene, D gene, CDR3 DNA, CDR3 protein. A D gene is named only where the DNA matches it firmly. The size of a clone is reported for some rows only, either as once, few or many, or as a class for expanded clones.

>few|TRBJ1-2|TRBV4-3|.
TGCGCCAGCAGCCAAGATCCAACAGGTTTAAGAATCTATGGCTACACCTTC
CASSQDPTGLRIYGYTF
>.|TRBJ1-2|TRBV20-1|TRBD1
TGCAGTGCCTTCCAACAGGGGAGGAATGGCTACACCTTC
CSAFQQGRNGYTF
>many|TRBJ2-7|TRBV28|.
TGTGCCAGCAGTTCCCTAAGCTCCTACAGGTTCGAGCAGTACTTC
CASSSLSSYRFEQYF
>.|TRBJ2-3|TRBV20-1|TRBD2
TGCAGTGCTCCCTCGGGGGGTTCAGATACGCAGTATTTT
CSAPSGGSDTQYF
>.|TRBJ2-3|TRBV20-1|.
TGCAGTGAGGGGTCGACAGATACGCAGTATTTT
CSEGSTDTQYF
>.|TRBJ2-2|TRBV7-2|TRBD2
TGTGCCAGCAGCCCACGACTAGCGGGAGGGACCGGGGAGCTGTTTTTT
CASSPRLAGGTGELFF
>few|TRBJ2-7|TRBV11-2|TRBD2
TGTGCCAGCAGCCCCCTCACTAGCGACTTCAGCGAGCAGTACTTC
CASSPLTSDFSEQYF
>.|TRBJ2-2|TRBV14|.
TGTGCCAGCCGGGGACTCCCCGGGGCCGGGGAGCTGTTTTTT
CASRGLPGAGELFF
>.|TRBJ2-5|TRBV7-3|TRBD1
TGTGCCAGCAGCTTGCATCCCGGGACAGGGGGAGAAGAGACCCAGTACTTC
CASSLHPGTGGEETQYF
>.|TRBJ2-1|TRBV24-1|TRBD1
TGTGCCACCAGTGATTTCGGGACAGGGGAGCAGTTCTTC
CATSDFGTGEQFF
>many|TRBJ2-7|TRBV29-1|.
TGCAGCGCCCGCCTCGCCTACGAGCAGTACTTC
CSARLAYEQYF
>.|TRBJ1-1|TRBV6-5|.
TGTGCCAGCAGTTCTGCGAAGTTGAGGTCCCAAGCTTTCTTT
CASSSAKLRSQAFF
>once|TRBJ1-2|TRBV6-5|TRBD1
TGTGCTACCCGACCCCAAGACAGGGCTAACTATGACTACACCTTC
CATRPQDRANYDYTF
>few|TRBJ2-5|TRBV7-6|.
TGTGCCAGCAGCTTAGTGCCAGTCTACCGACAAGAGACCCAGTACTTC
CASSLVPVYRQETQYF
>few|TRBJ2-2|TRBV6-2/TRBV6-3|TRBD2
TGTGCCAGCAGTTCGACTAGCGGGGGGGCCCGGAACACCGGGGAGCTGTTTTTT
CASSSTSGGARNTGELFF
>few|TRBJ1-2|TRBV6-5|TRBD1
TGTGCCAGCAGTTTTTCAGGGGGCCTCTATGGCTACACCTTC
CASSFSGGLYGYTF
>.|TRBJ2-7|TRBV3-1|.
TGTGCCAGCAGCCAAGAGGTTGGCGGCCCCTACGAGCAGTACTTC
CASSQEVGGPYEQYF
>.|TRBJ2-2|TRBV6-1|TRBD1
TGTGCCAGCAGTGGCCGGGACAGGGGGACCGGGGAGCTGTTTTTT
CASSGRDRGTGELFF
>few|TRBJ1-6|TRBV20-1|.
TGCAGTGCTAGAGATCCCCTCAGCTCCTATAATTCACCCCTCCACTTT
CSARDPLSSYNSPLHF